The present entry profiles one T cell receptor beta chain with its context. What it recognizes is unknown. The assay was immunoSEQ multiplex PCR, and TCRdb's table has in-frame clones only and misses some. The data show roughly 330,000 clones, with 67% seen just once and around 6.3% held by the top ten. This record comes from a study of cytotoxic CD8 clonotypes in ibrutinib-treated CLL. General study findings and limits: Few clonotypes were public, and these shrank or held steady under treatment.

From germline, CDR1 is SQVTM and CDR2 ANQGSEA. The CDR3 contains 12 residues. The sequence was obtained from a human donor with chronic lymphocytic leukemia. The specimen was PBMCs, collected after 36 months of ibrutinib treatment. The chain uses TRBV29-1 and TRBJ2-5, with no clear D. The DNA of the CDR3 is TGCACCCCTCCCCGGTACCAAGAGACCCAGTACTTC. Its protein product is CTPPRYQETQYF.